This T cell receptor (beta chain) appears in the sequencing data of a study of CD8+ T cells in alopecia areata. From germline, CDR1 is LNHNV and CDR2 YYDKDF (reference sequence). The CDR3 runs 16 residues. With V trimmed by 4 bases and J by 2 bases, 2 bases remained unmatched. Study observations and caveats: Especially in alopecia totalis/universalis, lesional scalp showed greater clonality than normal scalp did.

RNA extraction and reverse transcription yielded cDNA as sequencing template. The data were produced by immunoSEQ multiplex PCR, yet TCRdb's version contains in-frame clones alone and is incomplete. The table has under 250,000 clones, roughly 57% seen once; the top ten hold 0.45%. This clone was picked up a small number of times. Its target is not known. This clonotype was sampled from a human donor with alopecia areata. The sequences come from CD4+ T cells sorted from blood, collected at week 0. V and J are TRBV15 and TRBJ2-1, with 13 nucleotides matching TRBD2. Here the CDR3 reads CATSMGLAGPYNEQFF. The CDR3 region has the DNA TGTGCCACCAGCATGGGACTAGCGGGACCCTACAATGAGCAGTTCTTC.